Sequencing of this T cell receptor beta chain was carried out in a study of T cells after yellow fever vaccination. This clonotype occurred a few times. TCRdb used MiXCR to reprocess the 5' RACE reads, holding one entry per CDR3 protein. This table holds under 300,000 distinct CDR3 sequences, over 10% found once. The sequence was obtained from a man aged 30 to 39 who received the YFV17D yellow fever vaccine. Sequences were derived from CD4+ T cells sorted from PBMCs, sampled 45 days after the yellow fever booster vaccination.

The CDR3 nucleotides are TGTGCCAGCAGTTTTTCATCCGGAGGGGAGCAGTACTTC. This codes for CASSFSSGGEQYF. This rearrangement joins TRBV28 to TRBJ2-7; weak D call: TRBD2 (6 bases). There are 13 residues in the CDR3. Germline CDR1 MDHEN, CDR2 SYDVKM. The germline V and J ends were trimmed by 3 bases and 7 bases, with 13 bases remaining between them.